These 29 T cell receptor beta chains were all obtained from the same sample, sequenced in a study of blood T cell repertoires in COVID-19. Data came from immunoSEQ multiplex PCR; TCRdb stores just in-frame clones and leaves some out. Among fewer than 180,000 clones listed, roughly 84% were seen once. Source material: peripheral blood. These receptors were taken from a man aged 65 to 85 with acute or convalescent COVID-19.

This clone has only a few counts. The gene calls are TRBV29-1 and TRBJ2-1; TRBD2 matches 11 bases. The length of the CDR3 is 16 residues. The V gene end was trimmed by 4 bases and the J gene end by 5 bases; junction bases not matched to a gene: 10. In germline, CDR1 is SQVTM, CDR2 ANQGSEA. The CDR3 DNA reads as TGCAGCGTTGTGACTAGCGGGACCAGTCGGCACAATGAGCAGTTCTTC. Residues: CSVVTSGTSRHNEQFF.

The chain joins TRBV2 to TRBJ2-3; D perhaps matches TRBD2 (6 bases). This CDR3 region has 14 residues. CDR1 is SNHLY and CDR2 is FYNNEI in the germline V gene. The ends were cut back, 3 bases at V and 1 base at J, with 8 bases in the middle. CDR3 in amino acids: CASSEGGGTDTQYF. The DNA for the CDR3 is TGTGCCAGCAGTGAGGGGGGAGGCACAGATACGCAGTATTTT.

J is TRBJ1-3 and V is TRBV9, with unresolved D. The V gene lost 0 bases and the J gene lost 4 bases, with 8 bases spanning the gap. Germline V gives CDR1 SGDLS, CDR2 YYNGEE. CDR3 size: 14 residues. CDR3 region: CASSVDGLGNTIYF. The CDR3 nucleotides are TGTGCCAGCAGCGTAGACGGTCTCGGAAACACCATATATTTT. Looking up the rest from reference TRBV9 and TRBJ1-3 gives the full variable domain: DSGVTQTPKHLITATGQRVTLRCSPRSGDLSVYWYQQSLDQGLQFLIQYYNGEERAKGNILERFSAQQFPDLHSELNLSSLELGDSALYFCASSVDGLGNTIYFGEGSWLTVV.

This chain uses TRBV27 with TRBJ1-5; D not certain. V was shortened by 5 bases and J by 0 bases, with 11 bases between the two germline ends. Per the germline V gene, CDR1 is MNHEY and CDR2 is SMNVEV (reference sequence). The CDR3 has 15 amino acids. The CDR3 nucleotides are TGTGCCAGCAGTCCAACAGCATTTAGCAATCAGCCCCAGCATTTT. Protein: CASSPTAFSNQPQHF.

This clone is deemed medium-sized. V and J are TRBV30 and TRBJ1-2; D may be TRBD1 (5 bases). V was clipped by 1 base and J by 8 bases, with 23 bases between them. This CDR3 has 16 amino acids. CDR1 is GTSNPN, CDR2 SVGIG, per germline (reference sequence). CDR3 residues: CAWSEEVGDYIAGYTF. The CDR3 DNA reads as TGTGCCTGGAGTGAGGAGGTAGGGGACTACATCGCGGGCTACACCTTC.

This clone has just a few counts. V gene TRBV25-1 combines with J gene TRBJ2-3; maybe TRBD2 (6 bases). The CDR3 has 15 residues. Germline V gene lookup returns CDR1 MGHDK and CDR2 SYGVNS. V was clipped by 4 bases and J by 8 bases, with 19 bases between them. CDR3 residues: CASSGTARDFVTQYF. The CDR3 DNA is TGTGCCAGCAGTGGGACTGCCCGGGACTTCGTTACGCAGTATTTT.

This rearrangement joins TRBV6-6 to TRBJ2-7; 10 bases line up with TRBD1. With 0 bases clipped from V and 3 bases from J, the junction kept 5 bases outside the gene matches. CDR3 length equals 16 residues. Germline V gene lookup returns CDR1 MNHNY and CDR2 SVGAGI (reference sequence). This CDR3 reads CASSYSRTGGGYEQYF. DNA of the CDR3: TGTGCCAGCAGTTACTCAAGGACAGGGGGGGGCTACGAGCAGTACTTC.

The CDR3 loop reads CASSYSSSGGNQPQHF. The DNA for the CDR3 is TGTGCCAGCAGTTACTCAAGCTCCGGGGGCAATCAGCCCCAGCATTTT. The V and J genes are TRBV6-5 and TRBJ1-5; D unresolved. Trimming pared 0 bases from V and 2 bases from J, leaving 11 bases between. Germline V lookup: CDR1 MNHEY, CDR2 SVGAGI. This CDR3 has 16 amino acids.

The J gene is TRBJ1-1, the V gene TRBV7-9; D ambiguous. The germline gives CDR1 SEHNR, CDR2 FQNEAQ (reference sequence). The CDR3 totals 14 residues. Trimming cost V 5 bases and J 5 bases, with 15 bases left between them. CDR3 in amino acids: CASSPEDRITEAFF. For the CDR3, the DNA is TGTGCCAGCAGCCCAGAGGATAGGATAACTGAAGCTTTCTTT.

This sequence joins TRBV9 and TRBJ2-1; 8 nucleotides align to TRBD1. CDR3 length equals 13 residues. V trimming: 4 bases; J trimming: 5 bases; junction bases outside the gene matches: 2. Germline CDR1 is SGDLS and CDR2 is YYNGEE. The CDR3, as DNA: TGTGCCAGCAGCTGGGACAGGAACAATGAGCAGTTCTTC. This gives the protein CASSWDRNNEQFF.

This clone was seen more than once but under ten times. The chain joins TRBV9 to TRBJ2-2; 8 bases are a match to TRBD1. This CDR3 contains 18 residues. CDR1 and CDR2 (germline): SGDLS, YYNGEE. Trimming removed 3 bases from V and 6 bases from J; junction bases left unmatched: 16. CDR3 DNA: TGTGCCAGCAGCGCGAACAGGGGGTTCGGTGAAGAGGCCGGGGAGCTGTTTTTT. Its protein product is CASSANRGFGEEAGELFF.

Regarding this clone: The junction departs from the called germline gene at one end, perhaps through a read error. The chain combines TRBV5-1 with TRBJ1-4; no clear D. The CDR3 is 15 residues long. Per germline, CDR1 SGHRS and CDR2 YFSETQ. CDR3 nucleotide sequence: TGCGCCAGCAGCTTGCAGAGGTCAACAAATGAAAAACTGTTTTTT. This translates into CASSLQRSTNEKLFF.

The CDR3 DNA reads as TGTGCCACCAGTGATCTACAGGGTTCTCGGGAGACCCAGTACTTC. It is translated as CATSDLQGSRETQYF. The chain employs TRBV24-1 and TRBJ2-5; D is possibly TRBD1 (6 bases). Between the trimmed V and J ends, which lost 3 bases and 5 bases, there was a span of 15 bases. Germline V gene data show CDR1 as KGHDR and CDR2 as SFDVKD. The CDR3 sequence is 15 residues long.

This clone was counted a few times. CDR3 region: CASSSGNSNQPQHF. The CDR3 DNA reads as TGTGCCAGCTCATCGGGAAATAGCAATCAGCCCCAGCATTTT. J is TRBJ1-5 and V is TRBV18; D gene uncertain. Trimming took off 5 bases at V and 0 bases at J, with 8 bases between the two ends. CDR1 is KGHSH, CDR2 LQKENI, per germline. This CDR3 is 14 amino acids long.

The rearrangement uses TRBV9 and TRBJ2-1, with 9 bases lining up with TRBD2. CDR3 length: 18 amino acids. Germline lookup yields CDR1 SGDLS and CDR2 YYNGEE. The trim removed 0 bases at V and 0 bases at J, leaving 7 bases unmatched. As DNA, the CDR3 is TGTGCCAGCAGCGTAGATTTAGCGGGAGTCCGCTCCTACAATGAGCAGTTCTTC. Protein: CASSVDLAGVRSYNEQFF.

The gene calls are TRBV7-3 and TRBJ2-3, with 7 bases that match TRBD1. V dropped 5 bases and J dropped 3; count of bases not matched to a gene: 8. CDR1 and CDR2 from the germline V gene are SGHTA and FQGTGA. This CDR3 contains 15 residues. This CDR3 is CASSPGGLRTDTQYF. The CDR3 nucleotides read TGTGCCAGCAGCCCAGGGGGTCTACGGACAGATACGCAGTATTTT.

This chain joins TRBV5-1 and TRBJ1-2; 9 nucleotides line up with TRBD1. Germline CDR1 SGHRS, CDR2 YFSETQ. The J segment lost 5 bases and the V segment lost 8 bases, leaving 7 bases of the junction unmatched. The CDR3 spans 13 residues. The CDR3 here is CASQTGTGYGYTF. CDR3 bases: TGCGCCAGTCAGACCGGGACAGGGTATGGCTACACCTTC.

The V gene is TRBV2, the J gene TRBJ1-2; no definite D call. The V and J ends lost 1 base and 1 base respectively, with 10 bases between them. Per germline, CDR1 SNHLY and CDR2 FYNNEI. CDR3 length: 15 residues. CDR3 residues: CASSEGAAINYGYTF. Here the CDR3 DNA reads TGTGCCAGCAGTGAAGGGGCAGCTATTAACTATGGCTACACCTTC.

This clone appeared a single time. The chain uses TRBV6-5 and TRBJ1-4, with D possibly TRBD1 on 5 matching bases. Trimming took 0 bases from V and 2 from J, leaving 7 bases between them. Per the germline V gene, CDR1 is MNHEY and CDR2 is SVGAGI. This CDR3 contains 15 residues. CDR3: CASSYSTVTNEKLFF. The CDR3 nucleotides are TGTGCCAGCAGTTACTCGACAGTCACTAATGAAAAACTGTTTTTT.

CDR3 region: CAISGGAGGSTDTQYF. The CDR3 nucleotides are TGTGCCATCAGTGGCGGAGCGGGAGGTAGCACAGATACGCAGTATTTT. The rearrangement uses TRBV10-3 and TRBJ2-3; TRBD2 aligns across 9 bases. V lost 4 bases, J lost 0 bases, and 5 bases stayed unmatched. The length of the CDR3 is 16 residues. In germline, CDR1 is ENHRY, CDR2 SYGVKD.

V and J are TRBV24-1 and TRBJ2-5, with 8 bases identical to TRBD1. The CDR3 spans 14 residues. With V trimmed by 5 bases and J by 5 bases, 6 bases remained unmatched. CDR1 is KGHDR and CDR2 is SFDVKD in the germline V gene. The CDR3: CATSGGTGWETQYF. The CDR3 coding sequence is TGTGCCACCAGTGGTGGGACAGGTTGGGAGACCCAGTACTTC.

The CDR3 here is CASGKMQTGALHF. The CDR3 bases are TGTGCCAGCGGCAAGATGCAGACAGGGGCCCTCCACTTT. The V and J genes are TRBV11-1 and TRBJ1-6; 8 bases match TRBD1. V dropped 8 bases and J dropped 14; count of bases not matched to a gene: 11. CDR3 size: 13 residues. Germline-derived CDR1 and CDR2 are SGHAT and FQDESV (reference sequence).

The chain recombines TRBV6-6 with TRBJ2-1, with 11 positions matching TRBD2. Looked up from germline, CDR1 is MNHNY and CDR2 is SVGAGI (reference sequence). This CDR3 is 14 amino acids long. V was pared by 6 bases and J by 9 bases, with 7 bases of the junction left unmatched. In DNA, the CDR3 is TGTGCCAGCAGCCTTAGCGGGGGGGCCGGTGAGCAGTTCTTC. This sequence encodes CASSLSGGAGEQFF.

This clone was counted between two and nine times. The chain employs TRBV3-1 (or the pseudogene TRBV3-2) and TRBJ2-7; TRBD2 is a possible D gene (6 bases). The CDR3 contains 13 residues. V lost 0 bases and J 6 bases, leaving 9 bases between the germline ends. Germline V gene lookup returns CDR1 LGHDT and CDR2 YNNKEL (reference sequence). The CDR3 reads CASSQDLGGEQYF. The DNA for the CDR3 is TGTGCCAGCAGCCAAGATTTGGGGGGCGAGCAGTACTTC.

The chain has TRBV19 and TRBJ1-2; D not resolved. Trimming cost V 4 bases and J 9 bases, with 18 bases left between them. The CDR3 has 14 amino acids. Germline CDR1 LNHDA, CDR2 SQIVND (reference sequence). CDR3 residues: CASSNPGDGSRYTF. The CDR3 DNA is TGTGCCAGTAGTAATCCGGGTGACGGTAGCCGCTACACCTTC.

V is TRBV27 and J is TRBJ1-2; TRBD1 agrees at 7 bases. The CDR3 is made up of 16 amino acids. After removal of 6 bases from V and 3 bases from J, the junction contained 13 bases not matched to a gene. The V gene's germline CDR1 is MNHEY and CDR2 SMNVEV (reference sequence). CDR3 in DNA: TGTGCCAGCAGCCCAGGGGGGAAAGGGGCCTACTATGGCTACACCTTC. Amino acids: CASSPGGKGAYYGYTF.

The chain employs TRBV11-2 and TRBJ2-5, with D perhaps TRBD1 (6 bases). This CDR3 comprises 14 residues. Germline loops: CDR1 SGHAT, CDR2 FQNNGV. Trimming took 1 base from V and 4 from J, leaving 10 bases between them. CDR3 sequence reads: CASSLGVGGETQYF. DNA of the CDR3: TGTGCCAGCAGCTTAGGGGTAGGGGGAGAGACCCAGTACTTC.

The chain employs TRBV9 and TRBJ2-1, with D maybe TRBD1 (5 bases). Trimming removed 0 bases at V and 3 bases at J, with 13 bases between. Germline V CDR1 and CDR2: SGDLS, YYNGEE. The CDR3 is 16 residues long. This CDR3 reads CASSVGARAYYNEQFF. The CDR3 bases are TGTGCCAGCAGCGTAGGGGCCAGGGCCTACTACAATGAGCAGTTCTTC.

The chain combines TRBV7-2 with TRBJ1-2, with TRBD1 identical over 7 bases. The CDR3 runs 16 residues. The germline V gene encodes CDR1 SGHTA and CDR2 FQGNSA. V gave up 4 bases and J gave up 0 bases; unmatched junction bases: 8. CDR3 sequence (DNA): TGTGCCAGCAGCTCCTACGGGACAGCCTCTAACTATGGCTACACCTTC. Translated, it gives CASSSYGTASNYGYTF. Full variable domain (remainder filled in from reference TRBV7-2 and TRBJ1-2): GAGVSQSPSNKVTEKGKDVELRCDPISGHTALYWYRQSLGQGLEFLIYFQGNSAPDKSGLPSDRFSAERTGGSVSTLTIQRTQQEDSAVYLCASSSYGTASNYGYTFGSGTRLTVV.